This TCR beta chain was found in a study of cytomegalovirus exposure and HLA in healthy donors. The wider study: Most genotyped donors, roughly 80% of more than 300, had Caucasian-associated genetic ancestry.

Points from the study as a whole: Several top significant clusters appeared, in a later analysis, to be linked to common viral pathogens.

V lost 3 bases and J lost 7; bases outside the gene matches: 16. Germline V CDR1 and CDR2: KGHSH, LQKENI. The CDR3 runs to 18 residues. The PCR made use of 60 Vbeta and 13 Jbeta primers. Original data processing: An analysis that came later counted around 80 million unique TCR beta chains, approximately 9.9 million shared. Only in-frame clones appear in the TCRdb table, and some are missing; sequencing was by immunoSEQ multiplex PCR. Clone size and V and J calls were adopted from that table, with D and trimming inferred from the DNA. The data contain under 200,000 clones, 75% to 90% of them singletons. Note on this clone: What it binds is unknown.

Sequencing input: PBMCs. This sequence originates from a girl aged 2 to 9 in good health and CMV-seropositive. The J gene is TRBJ2-5, the V gene TRBV18; 11 positions match TRBD2. The CDR3 is CASSPRQLAGGGGGTQYF. The CDR3 coding sequence is TGTGCCAGCTCACCGAGACAGCTAGCGGGAGGTGGCGGTGGGACCCAGTACTTC.